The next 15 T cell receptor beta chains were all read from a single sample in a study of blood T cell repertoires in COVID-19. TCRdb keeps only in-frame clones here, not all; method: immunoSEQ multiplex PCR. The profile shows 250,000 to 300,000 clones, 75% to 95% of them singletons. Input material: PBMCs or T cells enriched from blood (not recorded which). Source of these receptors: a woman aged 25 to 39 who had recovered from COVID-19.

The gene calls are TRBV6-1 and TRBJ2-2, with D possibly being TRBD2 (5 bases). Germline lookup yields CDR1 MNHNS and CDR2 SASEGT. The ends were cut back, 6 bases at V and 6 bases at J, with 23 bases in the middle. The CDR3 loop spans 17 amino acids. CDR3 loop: CASREISTSGMAGELFF. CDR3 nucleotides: TGTGCCAGCAGGGAAATCTCTACTTCCGGGATGGCCGGGGAGCTGTTTTTT.

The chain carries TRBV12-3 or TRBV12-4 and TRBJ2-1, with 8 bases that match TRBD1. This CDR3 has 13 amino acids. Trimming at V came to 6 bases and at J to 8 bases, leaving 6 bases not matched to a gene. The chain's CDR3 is CASRWGQEDEQFF. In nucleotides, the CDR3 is TGTGCCAGCAGGTGGGGACAGGAGGATGAGCAGTTCTTC.

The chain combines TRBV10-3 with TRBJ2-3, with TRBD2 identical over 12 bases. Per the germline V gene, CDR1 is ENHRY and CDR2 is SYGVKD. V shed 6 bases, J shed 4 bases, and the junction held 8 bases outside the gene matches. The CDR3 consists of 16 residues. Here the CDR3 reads CAIRKVTSGSADTQYF. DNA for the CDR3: TGTGCCATCAGGAAAGTGACTAGCGGGAGCGCAGATACGCAGTATTTT.

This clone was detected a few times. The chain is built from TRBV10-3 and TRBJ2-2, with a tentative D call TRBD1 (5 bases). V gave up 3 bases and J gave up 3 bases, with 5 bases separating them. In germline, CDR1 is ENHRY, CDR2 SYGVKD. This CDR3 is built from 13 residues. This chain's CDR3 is CAISDRDTGELFF. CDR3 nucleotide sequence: TGTGCCATCAGTGACAGGGACACCGGGGAGCTGTTTTTT.

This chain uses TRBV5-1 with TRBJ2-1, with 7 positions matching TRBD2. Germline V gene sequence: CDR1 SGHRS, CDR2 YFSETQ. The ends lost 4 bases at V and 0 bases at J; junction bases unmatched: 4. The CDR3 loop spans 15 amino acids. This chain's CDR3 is CASSSGVSSYNEQFF. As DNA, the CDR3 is TGCGCCAGCAGCAGCGGGGTGAGCTCCTACAATGAGCAGTTCTTC. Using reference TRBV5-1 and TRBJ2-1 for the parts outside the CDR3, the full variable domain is KAGVTQTPRYLIKTRGQQVTLSCSPISGHRSVSWYQQTPGQGLQFLFEYFSETQRNKGNFPGRFSGRQFSNSRSEMNVSTLELGDSALYLCASSSGVSSYNEQFFGPGTRLTVL.

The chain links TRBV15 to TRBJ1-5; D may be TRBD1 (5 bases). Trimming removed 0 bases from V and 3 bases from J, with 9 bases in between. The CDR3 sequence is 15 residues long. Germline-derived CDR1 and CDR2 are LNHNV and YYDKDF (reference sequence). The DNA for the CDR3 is TGTGCCACCAGCAGAGAAACAGGCCTCAATCAGCCCCAGCATTTT. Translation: CATSRETGLNQPQHF.

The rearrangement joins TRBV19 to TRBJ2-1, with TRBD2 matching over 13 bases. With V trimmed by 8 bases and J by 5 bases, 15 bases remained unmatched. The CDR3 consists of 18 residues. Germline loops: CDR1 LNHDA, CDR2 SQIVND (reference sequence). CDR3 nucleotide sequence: TGTGCCAGTCGTCGGGACAGACTAGCGGGGGGACTTAACAATGAGCAGTTCTTC. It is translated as CASRRDRLAGGLNNEQFF.

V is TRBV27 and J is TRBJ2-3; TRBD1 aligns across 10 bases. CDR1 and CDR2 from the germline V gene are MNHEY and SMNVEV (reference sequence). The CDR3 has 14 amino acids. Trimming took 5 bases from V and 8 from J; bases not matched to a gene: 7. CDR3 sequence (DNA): TGTGCCAGCAGTGCCGGACAGGGGGTGCGTACGCAGTATTTT. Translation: CASSAGQGVRTQYF.

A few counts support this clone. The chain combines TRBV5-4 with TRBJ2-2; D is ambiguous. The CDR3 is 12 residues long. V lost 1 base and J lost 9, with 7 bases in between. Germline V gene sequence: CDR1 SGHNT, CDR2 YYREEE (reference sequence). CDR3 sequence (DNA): TGTGCCAGCAGCTTGTGGGCCAGGGAGCTGTTTTTT. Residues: CASSLWARELFF.

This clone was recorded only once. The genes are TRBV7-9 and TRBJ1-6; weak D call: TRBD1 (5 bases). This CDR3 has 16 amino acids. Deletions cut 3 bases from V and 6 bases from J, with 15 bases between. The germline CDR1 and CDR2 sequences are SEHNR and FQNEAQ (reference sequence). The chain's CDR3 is CASSFSGALINSPLHF. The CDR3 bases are TGTGCCAGCAGCTTCAGCGGGGCACTTATTAATTCACCCCTCCACTTT.

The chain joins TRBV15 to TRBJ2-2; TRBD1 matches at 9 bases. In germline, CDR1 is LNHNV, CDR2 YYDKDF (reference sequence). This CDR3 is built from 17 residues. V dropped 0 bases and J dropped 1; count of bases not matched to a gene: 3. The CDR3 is CATSRDPGQGNTGELFF. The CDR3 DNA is TGTGCCACCAGCAGAGACCCGGGACAGGGGAACACCGGGGAGCTGTTTTTT. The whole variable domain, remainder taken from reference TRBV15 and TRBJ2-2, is DAMVIQNPRYQVTQFGKPVTLSCSQTLNHNVMYWYQQKSSQAPKLLFHYYDKDFNNEADTPDNFQSRRPNTSFCFLDIRSPGLGDTAMYLCATSRDPGQGNTGELFFGEGSRLTVL.

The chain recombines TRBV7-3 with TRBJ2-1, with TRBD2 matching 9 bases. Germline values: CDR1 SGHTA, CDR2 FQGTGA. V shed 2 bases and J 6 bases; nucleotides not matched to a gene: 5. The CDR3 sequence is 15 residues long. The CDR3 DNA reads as TGTGCCAGCAGCTTAGTTAGCGGGAGCGGCAATGAGCAGTTCTTC. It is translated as CASSLVSGSGNEQFF. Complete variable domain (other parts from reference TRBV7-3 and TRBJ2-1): GAGVSQTPSNKVTEKGKYVELRCDPISGHTALYWYRQSLGQGPEFLIYFQGTGAADDSGLPNDRFFAVRPEGSVSTLKIQRTERGDSAVYLCASSLVSGSGNEQFFGPGTRLTVL.

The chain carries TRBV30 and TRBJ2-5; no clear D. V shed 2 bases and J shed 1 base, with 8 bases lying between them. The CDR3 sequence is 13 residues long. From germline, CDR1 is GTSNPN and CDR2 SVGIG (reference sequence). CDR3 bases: TGTGCCTGGAGTTTCCAGATCCAAGAGACCCAGTACTTC. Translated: CAWSFQIQETQYF.

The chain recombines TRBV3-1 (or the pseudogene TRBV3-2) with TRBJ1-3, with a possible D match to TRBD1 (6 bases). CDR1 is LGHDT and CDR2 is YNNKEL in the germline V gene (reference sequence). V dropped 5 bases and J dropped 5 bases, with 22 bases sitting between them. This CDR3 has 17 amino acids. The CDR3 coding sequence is TGTGCCAGCAGCGATACAGGGAGACCAGGGAATCGAAACACCATATATTTT. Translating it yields CASSDTGRPGNRNTIYF.

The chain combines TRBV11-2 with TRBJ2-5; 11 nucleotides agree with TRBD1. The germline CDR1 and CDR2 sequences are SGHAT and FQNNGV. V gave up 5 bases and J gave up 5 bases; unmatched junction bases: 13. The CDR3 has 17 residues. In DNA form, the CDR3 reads TGTGCCAGCAGCGGTGGGACAGGGGGACGGATAGGGGAGACCCAGTACTTC. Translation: CASSGGTGGRIGETQYF.